This T cell receptor beta chain derives from a study of blood T cell repertoires in COVID-19. The wider study: Spain, Italy and the United States supplied samples that represented acute and convalescent COVID-19. In each case, the material was cDNA or gDNA derived from T cells, B-cell-depleted T cells, or PBMCs.

As processed by the authors: Counts of nucleated cells, estimated from reference gene primer amplification, were obtained. TCRdb keeps only in-frame clones here, not all; method: immunoSEQ multiplex PCR. Clone size and the V and J calls come from that table; the DNA yielded D and trimming. The sample includes about 68,000 clones, approximately 86% of them seen just once. The count of this clone is one. The CDR3 runs 13 residues. Germline V lookup: CDR1 SEHNR, CDR2 FQNEAQ (reference sequence). V shed 4 bases and J 9 bases; nucleotides not matched to a gene: 6. V usage is TRBV7-9 and J usage is TRBJ1-1; 9 bases are a match to TRBD1. The source is a woman aged 60-75 years with acute or convalescent COVID-19. The sequenced sample consisted of peripheral blood. CDR3 region: CASSYGDRVKAFF. The CDR3 nucleotides are TGTGCCAGCAGCTATGGGGACAGGGTAAAAGCTTTCTTT.